This TCR beta chain was sequenced during a study of chemoradiotherapy in HPV16-positive cancers (dated by TCRdb to about 2022). Study-wide context: Functional T-cell assays on cells from a couple of HPV16-positive patients defined candidate HPV-specific T-cell clones and common TCR motifs. The study set out to ask whether T-cell immunity against the HPV oncoproteins E6 and E7 changes over the course of chemoradiotherapy and whether that immunity affects survival. The candidate HPV-specific TCRs and motifs were then tracked in TCR repertoires from around 86 patients with HPV-related cancers. Study-wide conclusions, independent of this receptor: Expansion of candidate HPV-specific clones and E7-related TCR motifs was observed in the tumor microenvironment during treatment, whereas no such expansion was observed for non-HPV-specific T cells. The survival association was reported for HPV16-positive patients, and the functional definition of HPV-specific T cells was derived from only a couple of HPV16-positive patients. In HPV16-positive patients, expansion of HPV-responsive T cells during chemoradiotherapy was found to be associated with improved recurrence-free survival.

Repertoires were sampled repeatedly over the course of chemoradiotherapy, so clonal expansion could be followed in the tumor microenvironment. CDR1 and CDR2 are read off the germline V gene as SNHLY and FYNNEI. The CDR3 holds 14 amino acids from the cysteine to the phenylalanine. The sequence is cut down to CDR3 DNA, 42 bases in frame from base 1. From V the trimming removes 8 bases and from J it removes 1 base, while the gene matches leave 4 bases of the junction unaccounted for. With regard to this clone: The specificity of this receptor is unknown. Nothing much larger sits one base from this clone, and base qualities are not available.

The method was the immunoSEQ multiplex PCR assay. Imported from immuneACCESS, the table was reduced by TCRdb to in-frame sequences with V and J called. These copies leave out some clones; in studies compared against another copy, an unresolved V gene accounts for under half, and the cause of the remainder is not known. The sample table holds around 17,000 clones, of which nearly 70% were seen once. Together, the top ten hold around 8% of the sample. The sequence was collected from a human donor with HPV-associated anogenital cancer. The sample was tumor tissue, taken from a patient who underwent chemoradiotherapy. This chain joins TRBV2 to TRBJ2-3; TRBD1 agrees with 9 junctional bases. The sequenced DNA: TGTGCCAGCGGCCGGGACAGGGGCACAGATACGCAGTATTTT. The resulting protein is CASGRDRGTDTQYF. When the CDR3 is completed using the reference TRBV2 and TRBJ2-3 genes on either side, the full variable domain is EPEVTQTPSHQVTQMGQEVILRCVPISNHLYFYWYRQILGQKVEFLVSFYNNEISEKSEIFDDQFSVERPDGSNFTLKIRSTKLEDSAMYFCASGRDRGTDTQYFGPGTRLTVL.